This TCR beta chain appears in the sequencing data of a study of neurological immune-mediated disorders. TCRdb analysed the 5' RACE reads with MiXCR anew, one entry per CDR3 protein. Seen here are 66,000 or so distinct CDR3 sequences, less than 5.5% observed once, and the top ten hold approximately 2.6%. This CDR3 is built from 11 residues. Trimming took off 10 bases at V and 8 bases at J, with 12 bases between the two ends. CDR1 WSHSY and CDR2 SAAADI come from the germline V gene. Material: PBMCs. The sequence derives from a woman aged 30 to 39 with multiple sclerosis. The rearrangement joins TRBV10-2 to TRBJ2-1; D gene unclear. The DNA of the CDR3 is TGCGCCACCTCCACGGGCTATGAGCAGTTCTTC. It yields the protein CATSTGYEQFF.